This T cell receptor beta chain was profiled in a study of blood T cell repertoires in COVID-19. Overall study: Researchers got acute and convalescent COVID-19 samples from the United States, Italy and Spain.

In terms of age and location, participants ranged from about 18 to 100 years and lived in about two dozen US areas. Categorization into cohorts depended on clinical history that participants reported. Recovery meant two consecutive negative NP/OP PCR tests, professional clearance, or resolved symptoms. The V segment lost 6 bases and the J segment 1 base; nucleotides outside the gene matches: 4. Germline V gene lookup returns CDR1 MRHNA and CDR2 SNTAGT. There are 14 residues in the CDR3. Measured with immunoSEQ multiplex PCR; TCRdb has only the in-frame clones, and not every one. This sample has more than 300,000 clones, with 75% to 90% found just once.

The chain employs TRBV6-4 and TRBJ1-1; the match to TRBD1 covers 8 bases. This TCR was sampled from a woman in her forties or fifties who had recovered from COVID-19. The sample taken for sequencing was PBMCs or T cells enriched from blood (not recorded which). The CDR3 DNA reads TGTGCCAGCAGCCCACAGGGGGGGAACACTGAAGCTTTCTTT. Translation: CASSPQGGNTEAFF.